What follows describes a single T cell receptor beta chain. Method: immunoSEQ multiplex PCR; TCRdb's copy keeps in-frame clones and lacks some. The data contain 90,000 to 100,000 clones, 79% of them seen just once; the ten biggest clones take up 10% to 13%. The data originate from a study of control samples from healthy donors and cancer patients. Germline loops: CDR1 KGHSH, CDR2 LQKENI. This CDR3 is 14 amino acids long. Trimming cost V 4 bases and J 2 bases, with 11 bases left between them. Sequencing was done on a sample of blood. The V and J genes are TRBV18 and TRBJ2-5; D is perhaps TRBD1 (7 bases). The clonotype originates from a woman younger than 45 in good health. CDR3 DNA sequence: TGTGCCAGCTCACTGGGGGGACAGCAAGAGACCCAGTACTTC. Translated, it gives CASSLGGQQETQYF.